These 27 T cell receptor beta chains came from one sample sequenced in a study of blood T cell repertoires in COVID-19. The assay was immunoSEQ multiplex PCR, and TCRdb's table has in-frame clones only and misses some. This sample has about 440,000 clones; about 91% occur once, and the top ten carry around 12%. Source material: peripheral blood. The origin of the receptors is a woman aged 45-59 years with COVID-19, enrolled during active disease.

This chain connects TRBV19 to TRBJ1-1; 8 nucleotides agree with TRBD1. From germline, CDR1 is LNHDA and CDR2 SQIVND (reference sequence). The junction had 10 bases not matched to a gene; V was cut back by 6 bases and J by 10 bases. The CDR3 has 13 residues. The CDR3 protein is CASSDRGYVGAFF. CDR3 DNA: TGTGCCAGTAGCGACAGGGGATATGTTGGAGCTTTCTTT.

The J gene is TRBJ2-7, the V gene TRBV9, with TRBD2 matching over 7 bases. Germline CDR1 SGDLS, CDR2 YYNGEE. Trimming took 0 bases from V and 6 from J; bases not matched to a gene: 9. The CDR3 contains 15 residues. This CDR3 is CASSVGGGTYSEQYF. CDR3 nucleotide sequence: TGTGCCAGCAGCGTAGGGGGGGGGACCTACTCCGAGCAGTACTTC.

Notes on this clone: Additional DNA sequences in this sample encode the identical CDR3. V gene TRBV9 combines with J gene TRBJ1-1; D not resolved. Germline loops: CDR1 SGDLS, CDR2 YYNGEE. Trimming cost V 4 bases and J 4 bases, with 11 bases left between them. This CDR3 comprises 13 residues. The CDR3 protein is CASSPLSGTEAFF. Here the CDR3 DNA reads TGTGCCAGCAGCCCCCTAAGTGGCACTGAAGCTTTCTTT.

The chain uses TRBV10-1 and TRBJ1-4, with TRBD1 as a possible D gene (6 bases). V dropped 8 bases and J dropped 8 bases, with 27 bases sitting between them. CDR3 length: 17 amino acids. Germline V CDR1 and CDR2: WNHNN, SYGVQD (reference sequence). The CDR3 loop reads CASPPTPATGPWEKLFF. CDR3 sequence (DNA): TGCGCCAGCCCCCCCACCCCCGCCACAGGGCCCTGGGAAAAACTGTTTTTT.

This chain links TRBV10-3 with TRBJ2-7; D perhaps matches TRBD1 (5 bases). CDR3 length: 15 residues. The V gene lost 8 bases and the J gene lost 2 bases, with 19 bases spanning the gap. Germline V gives CDR1 ENHRY, CDR2 SYGVKD. CDR3 in amino acids: CAIGDETDPTYEQYF. CDR3 DNA sequence: TGTGCCATCGGGGATGAGACAGACCCGACCTACGAGCAGTACTTC.

The rearrangement joins TRBV4-1 to TRBJ1-2, with 7 bases matching TRBD1. The junction had 8 bases not matched to a gene; V was cut back by 0 bases and J by 4 bases. CDR1 is MGHRA and CDR2 is YSYEKL in the germline V gene. The CDR3 consists of 16 residues. The CDR3 here is CASSQEGTAPFYGYTF. CDR3 nucleotide sequence: TGCGCCAGCAGCCAAGAAGGGACAGCCCCGTTCTATGGCTACACCTTC.

This chain links TRBV25-1 with TRBJ1-5; 10 bases map to TRBD1. The CDR3 runs to 17 residues. The germline CDR1 and CDR2 sequences are MGHDK and SYGVNS. V was clipped by 6 bases and J by 4 bases; unmatched bases: 12. CDR3 nucleotides: TGTGCCAGCAGCCCAAGAGAGGGGACAGGGGAGAATCAGCCCCAGCATTTT. This encodes CASSPREGTGENQPQHF.

The V and J genes are TRBV11-3 and TRBJ2-2, with D perhaps matching TRBD1 (6 bases). The CDR3 has 16 amino acids. CDR1 is SGHNT and CDR2 is YENEEA in the germline V gene. Trimming left V 0 bases short and J 6 bases short, with 14 bases between. This CDR3 reads CASSLEVLGGSGELFF. DNA of the CDR3: TGTGCCAGCAGCTTAGAAGTCCTAGGGGGATCCGGGGAGCTGTTTTTT.

J is TRBJ2-7 and V is TRBV5-1, with TRBD2 identical over 12 bases. This CDR3 spans 16 amino acids. V was clipped by 4 bases and J by 7 bases; unmatched bases: 12. Germline values: CDR1 SGHRS, CDR2 YFSETQ. The CDR3 loop reads CASSLGTSGGLLEQYF. DNA for the CDR3: TGCGCCAGCAGCCTTGGCACTAGCGGGGGGCTCCTAGAGCAGTACTTC.

This chain links TRBV9 with TRBJ2-3, with D possibly being TRBD2 (6 bases). This CDR3 region has 15 residues. Trimming removed 3 bases from V and 1 base from J, with 12 bases in between. Germline CDR1 SGDLS, CDR2 YYNGEE. The CDR3 loop reads CASSAFGGRTDTQYF. The DNA of the CDR3 is TGTGCCAGCAGCGCCTTCGGGGGACGCACAGATACGCAGTATTTT.

The rearrangement joins TRBV14 to TRBJ1-3; D not resolved. The V end was cut by 0 bases, the J end by 5 bases, with 17 bases between. Germline V gives CDR1 SGHDN, CDR2 FVKESK. The CDR3 loop spans 17 amino acids. CDR3 coding DNA: TGTGCCAGCAGCCAAGAAAGTTCGGCAGGTCGGAGAAACACCATATATTTT. Translation: CASSQESSAGRRNTIYF. The full variable domain, completed using reference TRBV14 and TRBJ1-3, is EAGVTQFPSHSVIEKGQTVTLRCDPISGHDNLYWYRRVMGKEIKFLLHFVKESKQDESGMPNNRFLAERTGGTYSTLKVQPAELEDSGVYFCASSQESSAGRRNTIYFGEGSWLTVV.

This chain connects TRBV7-3 to TRBJ1-2; the match to TRBD1 covers 8 bases. CDR1 and CDR2 from the germline V gene are SGHTA and FQGTGA. The V and J ends lost 1 base and 3 bases, in that order; junction bases with no gene match: 7. CDR3 size: 16 residues. In DNA, the CDR3 is TGTGCCAGCAGCTTAAAGGGGCCGGGACAGGACTATGGCTACACCTTC. This encodes CASSLKGPGQDYGYTF.

The chain carries TRBV12-3 or TRBV12-4 and TRBJ2-7; tentatively, D is TRBD1 (6 bases). There are 12 residues in the CDR3. Trimming shortened V by 6 bases and J by 5 bases, and 11 bases separated the two germline ends. The CDR3 DNA follows: TGTGCCAGCAGGGGGACAACCAACGAGCAGTACTTC. This translates into CASRGTTNEQYF.

The V gene is TRBV3-1 (or the pseudogene TRBV3-2), the J gene TRBJ1-6; D possibly corresponds to TRBD1 (6 bases). CDR1 and CDR2 from the germline V gene are LGHDT and YNNKEL (reference sequence). This CDR3 region has 13 residues. Deletions cut 3 bases from V and 14 bases from J, with 14 bases between. The CDR3 DNA is TGTGCCAGCAGCCAGGGGGCCCAGAGTGCCCTCCACTTT. This codes for CASSQGAQSALHF.

V gene TRBV28 combines with J gene TRBJ1-1; 11 bases align to TRBD1. The J segment lost 7 bases and the V segment lost 6 bases, leaving 10 bases of the junction unmatched. The CDR3 has 15 amino acids. Germline-derived CDR1 and CDR2 are MDHEN and SYDVKM. CDR3 amino acids: CASRDLGTGGFEAFF. CDR3 sequence (DNA): TGTGCCAGCAGAGACTTGGGGACAGGGGGATTTGAAGCTTTCTTT.

This clone appeared a few times. The V call is TRBV28, the J call TRBJ2-3; 12 bases match TRBD2. Trimming cost V 6 bases and J 1 base; bases outside gene matches: 11. There are 18 residues in the CDR3. Germline assignment: CDR1 MDHEN and CDR2 SYDVKM. The CDR3 DNA follows: TGTGCCAGCAGCTCCCCGCTAGCGGGGGGGTGGGGCACAGATACGCAGTATTTT. It encodes CASSSPLAGGWGTDTQYF.

This chain connects TRBV6-6 to TRBJ2-4, with 8 bases lining up with TRBD1. This CDR3 contains 16 residues. V lost 6 bases and J lost 6; bases outside the gene matches: 13. CDR1 MNHNY and CDR2 SVGAGI come from the germline V gene (reference sequence). This CDR3 reads CASRQRGGTGLNIQYF. In DNA form, the CDR3 reads TGTGCCAGCAGACAACGAGGCGGGACAGGCCTAAACATTCAGTACTTC.

This clone was seen only a few times. The rearrangement joins TRBV9 to TRBJ1-1; 7 nucleotides align to TRBD1. The CDR3 totals 15 residues. V dropped 2 bases and J dropped 3; count of bases not matched to a gene: 7. Per germline, CDR1 SGDLS and CDR2 YYNGEE. The CDR3 protein is CASSVTGTGDTEAFF. CDR3 sequence (DNA): TGTGCCAGCAGCGTGACAGGGACCGGCGACACTGAAGCTTTCTTT.

The chain couples TRBV5-1 to TRBJ2-1; 11 bases are shared with TRBD2. Per the germline V gene, CDR1 is SGHRS and CDR2 is YFSETQ. The CDR3 has 15 amino acids. V shed 4 bases and J 4 bases; nucleotides not matched to a gene: 4. The CDR3 loop is CASSRGLAEYNEQFF. DNA for the CDR3: TGCGCCAGCAGCAGGGGACTAGCGGAGTACAATGAGCAGTTCTTC.

DNA of the CDR3: TGCGCCAGCAGCATAGCGGGGAGCTCCTACGAGCAGTACTTC. This sequence encodes CASSIAGSSYEQYF. The chain combines TRBV5-1 with TRBJ2-7; TRBD2 aligns across 8 bases. The CDR3 runs 14 residues. V trimming: 4 bases; J trimming: 0 bases; junction bases outside the gene matches: 3. Germline CDR1 reads SGHRS; CDR2 reads YFSETQ.

This clone appeared once. The chain carries TRBV3-1 (or the pseudogene TRBV3-2) and TRBJ1-1; no definite D call. The germline gives CDR1 LGHDT, CDR2 YNNKEL (reference sequence). Trimming stripped 4 bases from V and 5 bases from J, with 14 bases between. The CDR3 has 14 amino acids. The CDR3: CASSPRPSRTEAFF. The CDR3 DNA is TGTGCCAGCAGCCCCAGGCCCTCAAGGACTGAAGCTTTCTTT.

The V and J genes are TRBV11-2 and TRBJ1-3; perhaps TRBD1 as D (6 bases). V lost 2 bases and J 8 bases, leaving 16 bases between the germline ends. The CDR3 covers 15 residues. Germline CDR1 and CDR2: SGHAT and FQNNGV. The CDR3 nucleotides read TGTGCCAGCAGCTTAAGGGGGTCCTCAAGGGACACCATATATTTT. Translation gives CASSLRGSSRDTIYF.

Worth noting for this clone: Other DNA sequences in this sample translate to the same CDR3. The chain has TRBV24-1 and TRBJ1-1; no reliable D call. CDR1 and CDR2 from the germline V gene are KGHDR and SFDVKD. Trimming shortened V by 2 bases and J by 5 bases, and 5 bases separated the two germline ends. This CDR3 comprises 12 residues. This chain's CDR3 is CATSDSGTEAFF. In DNA form, the CDR3 reads TGTGCCACCAGTGATTCGGGGACTGAAGCTTTCTTT.

This clone was detected a few times. The chain employs TRBV28 and TRBJ1-5; TRBD1 matches 11 bases. Per the germline V gene, CDR1 is MDHEN and CDR2 is SYDVKM. V lost 6 bases to trimming and J lost 5 bases; unmatched junction nucleotides: 3. The CDR3 has 14 residues. CDR3 in DNA: TGTGCCAGCAGCCGGGACAGGGGGTATCAGCCCCAGCATTTT. This codes for CASSRDRGYQPQHF.

The chain uses TRBV10-3 and TRBJ2-1; TRBD2 matches 7 bases. The junction had 7 bases not matched to a gene; V was cut back by 3 bases and J by 8 bases. Germline values: CDR1 ENHRY, CDR2 SYGVKD. This CDR3 is 14 amino acids long. DNA for the CDR3: TGTGCCATCAGTGACGCGGGGGTGGTAGATGAGCAGTTCTTC. This translates into CAISDAGVVDEQFF.

This chain connects TRBV24-1 to TRBJ2-4; 7 nucleotides agree with TRBD1. Germline CDR1 KGHDR, CDR2 SFDVKD. With V trimmed by 4 bases and J by 4 bases, 6 bases remained unmatched. This CDR3 contains 15 residues. In DNA, the CDR3 is TGTGCCACCAGTGACCATGGGACAGCTAAAAACATTCAGTACTTC. The encoded protein is CATSDHGTAKNIQYF.

This clone has a handful of counts. The chain carries TRBV2 and TRBJ2-3; possible D gene TRBD2, 6 bases. Trimming cost V 4 bases and J 8 bases, with 10 bases left between them. This CDR3 comprises 12 residues. Looked up from germline, CDR1 is SNHLY and CDR2 is FYNNEI. CDR3: CASSVRGGTQYF. The CDR3 coding sequence is TGTGCCAGCAGTGTGAGGGGAGGTACGCAGTATTTT.